The source of this T cell receptor beta chain is a study of T cell responses to AZD1222 COVID-19 vaccine. Notes on the study in general: Spike-specific TCR breadth rose after two AZD1222 doses, and depth rose as well. Repertoire samples came only from after the peak T cell response. Nearly half of spike-specific TCRs reportedly target variant regions that are unmutated in the B.1.351 and B.1.1.7 variants. Females outnumbered males among donors, who were mostly white British; clonal diversity was possibly underestimated.

Sequencing was performed with immunoSEQ multiplex PCR; in TCRdb, only in-frame clones are kept and a portion is missing. The data contain approximately 150,000 clones, around 90% of them singletons. V shed 0 bases and J shed 7 bases, with 9 bases lying between them. This CDR3 spans 13 amino acids. Germline-derived CDR1 and CDR2 are LNHNV and YYDKDF (reference sequence). On this clone: Its antigen is still unknown.

The sequences come from peripheral blood, collected 28 days after the second AZD1222 dose. This chain joins TRBV15 and TRBJ1-1; weak D call: TRBD1 (5 bases). The clonotype originates from an adult who received the AZD1222 COVID-19 vaccine. CDR3 amino acids: CATSRDRGIEAFF. CDR3 in DNA: TGTGCCACCAGCAGAGATCGGGGGATTGAAGCTTTCTTT.